This passage covers 25 T cell receptor beta chains from one sample sequenced in a study of T cell responses to AZD1222 COVID-19 vaccine. Here immunoSEQ multiplex PCR was the method, and the copy in TCRdb shows in-frame clones only, minus some. Of 90,000 to 120,000 clones detected, around 84% appear once; the ten largest clones hold 2.5% to 4%. This sample comprised peripheral blood, obtained on day 0 of AZD1222 vaccination. The receptors stem from an adult in good health.

The chain has TRBV7-2 and TRBJ2-2; D gene uncertain. Germline CDR1 SGHTA, CDR2 FQGNSA. The CDR3 totals 15 residues. V lost 2 bases to trimming and J lost 6 bases, with 13 bases between them. CDR3 in amino acids: CASSLQQSNAGELFF. The CDR3 DNA reads TGTGCCAGCAGCTTACAACAGTCTAACGCCGGGGAGCTGTTTTTT.

The chain uses TRBV4-1 and TRBJ1-5, with 7 bases matching TRBD1. V lost 4 bases, J lost 0 bases, and 6 bases stayed unmatched. Germline V CDR1 and CDR2: MGHRA, YSYEKL. There are 16 residues in the CDR3. The CDR3 DNA reads TGCGCCAGCAGCCTAGGACAGGCAACTAGCAATCAGCCCCAGCATTTT. It encodes CASSLGQATSNQPQHF.

CDR3 sequence: CASSDPVSYGYTF. The CDR3 region has the DNA TGTGCCAGCAGTGATCCCGTTAGCTATGGCTACACCTTC. V gene TRBV6-4 combines with J gene TRBJ1-2; no definite D call. The CDR3 sequence is 13 residues long. Trimming removed 3 bases from V and 4 bases from J, with 9 bases in between. CDR1 is MRHNA, CDR2 SNTAGT, per germline.

This clone was seen just once. The rearrangement links TRBV7-9 to TRBJ2-3; 12 nucleotides match TRBD2. This CDR3 has 18 residues. The V and J ends lost 1 base and 3 bases, in that order; junction bases with no gene match: 8. Germline V gene lookup returns CDR1 SEHNR and CDR2 FQNEAQ (reference sequence). The CDR3 region has the DNA TGTGCCAGCAGCTTAGTTCGCCTGCTAGCGGGGGGGACAGATACGCAGTATTTT. Translating gives CASSLVRLLAGGTDTQYF.

This chain joins TRBV11-2 and TRBJ1-3, with D hard to call. The CDR3 is 13 amino acids. Germline lookup yields CDR1 SGHAT and CDR2 FQNNGV. V was pared by 3 bases and J by 8 bases, with 11 bases between. The CDR3 nucleotides are TGTGCCAGCAGCTTTTCGCAGTCCCACACCATATATTTT. As protein: CASSFSQSHTIYF.

This chain connects TRBV7-9 to TRBJ1-6; TRBD1 matches 7 bases. From germline, CDR1 is SEHNR and CDR2 FQNEAQ (reference sequence). V was pared by 7 bases and J by 0 bases, with 12 bases of the junction left unmatched. This CDR3 has 18 residues. The CDR3 nucleotides are TGTGCCAGCATCCCATTAGGGGGCACGAGCTCCTATAATTCACCCCTCCACTTT. It is translated as CASIPLGGTSSYNSPLHF.

The V gene is TRBV5-1, the J gene TRBJ2-6; D is unclear. Trimming cost V 3 bases and J 0 bases, with 16 bases left between them. Germline lookup yields CDR1 SGHRS and CDR2 YFSETQ. The CDR3 has 18 residues. As DNA, the CDR3 is TGCGCCAGCAGCTCAACGCCTTTGACCGTCTCTGGGGCCAACGTCCTGACTTTC. This sequence encodes CASSSTPLTVSGANVLTF. The full variable domain, completed using reference TRBV5-1 and TRBJ2-6, is KAGVTQTPRYLIKTRGQQVTLSCSPISGHRSVSWYQQTPGQGLQFLFEYFSETQRNKGNFPGRFSGRQFSNSRSEMNVSTLELGDSALYLCASSSTPLTVSGANVLTFGAGSRLTVL.

The genes are TRBV24-1 and TRBJ1-5; tentative D call: TRBD1 (5 bases). V was trimmed by 8 bases and J by 3 bases, leaving 10 bases between them. The CDR3 runs to 13 residues. CDR1 KGHDR and CDR2 SFDVKD come from the germline V gene. The CDR3 nucleotides read TGTGCCACCACTCAGGGCCCCAATCAGCCCCAGCATTTT. Translated, it gives CATTQGPNQPQHF.

This clone was counted a few times. A junction end diverges from the germline sequence, so it may reflect a read error. The V and J genes are TRBV9 and TRBJ1-2, with TRBD1 identical over 8 bases. The CDR3 loop spans 17 amino acids. Germline V gene sequence: CDR1 SGDLS, CDR2 YYNGEE. The CDR3 nucleotides are TGTGCCAGCAGCGTAGTACCGGGACAGGCTGCTAATTATGGCTACACCTTC. Translating gives CASSVVPGQAANYGYTF.

The V call is TRBV3-1 (or the pseudogene TRBV3-2), the J call TRBJ1-2; D remains unclear. Trimming removed 4 bases at V and 3 bases at J, with 12 bases between. Germline CDR1 LGHDT, CDR2 YNNKEL (reference sequence). This CDR3 comprises 14 residues. CDR3 DNA: TGTGCCAGCAGCCCCGACGGAAGGGACTATGGCTACACCTTC. This gives the protein CASSPDGRDYGYTF.

This chain uses TRBV2 with TRBJ2-7; D is uncertain. Trimming removed 4 bases at V and 3 bases at J, with 7 bases between. Looked up from germline, CDR1 is SNHLY and CDR2 is FYNNEI. The CDR3 length is 12 residues. The CDR3 reads CASSGGDYEQYF. CDR3 sequence (DNA): TGTGCCAGCAGTGGTGGGGACTACGAGCAGTACTTC.

The V call is TRBV5-1, the J call TRBJ1-1, with D maybe TRBD1 (5 bases). Trimming removed 2 bases from V and 3 bases from J, with 14 bases in between. Germline V lookup: CDR1 SGHRS, CDR2 YFSETQ. The CDR3 runs to 15 residues. The CDR3 spells CASSLEAGRDTEAFF. The CDR3, as DNA: TGCGCCAGCAGCTTAGAGGCAGGGAGGGACACTGAAGCTTTCTTT. Filled out from reference TRBV5-1 and TRBJ1-1, the complete variable domain reads KAGVTQTPRYLIKTRGQQVTLSCSPISGHRSVSWYQQTPGQGLQFLFEYFSETQRNKGNFPGRFSGRQFSNSRSEMNVSTLELGDSALYLCASSLEAGRDTEAFFGQGTRLTVV.

The genes are TRBV10-3 and TRBJ1-1, with D uncertain. The germline gives CDR1 ENHRY, CDR2 SYGVKD. Deletions cut 4 bases from V and 6 bases from J, with 15 bases between. The CDR3 is made up of 14 amino acids. The CDR3 DNA is TGTGCCATCAGTGGCACAACTACGGGGTCTGAAGCTTTCTTT. Protein: CAISGTTTGSEAFF.

A few counts support this clone. The rearrangement links TRBV10-3 to TRBJ2-7, with D maybe TRBD1 (6 bases). Germline V gene sequence: CDR1 ENHRY, CDR2 SYGVKD. The V end lost 2 bases, the J end lost 11 bases, and 13 bases lay between the germline ends. The CDR3 covers 12 residues. The CDR3 bases are TGTGCCATCAGTGAGCGCTCAACAGGGAAGTACTTC. It specifies CAISERSTGKYF.

The chain recombines TRBV7-2 with TRBJ2-7; TRBD1 agrees at 8 bases. The CDR3 extends over 14 amino acids. Trimming took 1 base from V and 4 from J; bases not matched to a gene: 3. Germline-derived CDR1 and CDR2 are SGHTA and FQGNSA. The CDR3 nucleotides read TGTGCCAGCAGCTTAGGCAGGGGGCGGTACGAGCAGTACTTC. Translation gives CASSLGRGRYEQYF.

The chain has TRBV2 and TRBJ1-5; D not resolved. The CDR3 is 12 residues long. With 4 bases removed from V and 11 bases from J, the gap between germline ends came to 12 bases. Germline CDR1 SNHLY, CDR2 FYNNEI. Here the CDR3 DNA reads TGTGCCAGCAGTGGAGGTTCTCCGGCCCAGCATTTT. Encoded protein: CASSGGSPAQHF.

This chain connects TRBV5-1 to TRBJ1-5; possible D gene TRBD1, 6 bases. Trimming removed 0 bases at V and 7 bases at J, with 11 bases between. Germline V lookup: CDR1 SGHRS, CDR2 YFSETQ. The length of the CDR3 is 14 residues. The CDR3 sequence: CASSLEGRGQPQHF. CDR3 nucleotide sequence: TGCGCCAGCAGCTTGGAGGGCAGGGGACAGCCCCAGCATTTT.

The chain recombines TRBV28 with TRBJ1-4; the D gene is possibly TRBD1 (6 bases). The germline gives CDR1 MDHEN, CDR2 SYDVKM. V lost 0 bases and J lost 4, with 18 bases in between. This CDR3 spans 18 amino acids. The CDR3, as DNA: TGTGCCAGCAGTTTATGGACGTTTACAGGGCCTCGTAATGAAAAACTGTTTTTT. Translating gives CASSLWTFTGPRNEKLFF. Supplemented by reference TRBV28 and TRBJ1-4, the full variable domain reads DVKVTQSSRYLVKRTGEKVFLECVQDMDHENMFWYRQDPGLGLRLIYFSYDVKMKEKGDIPEGYSVSREKKERFSLILESASTNQTSMYLCASSLWTFTGPRNEKLFFGSGTQLSVL.

The chain carries TRBV6-5 and TRBJ1-3, with TRBD1 identical over 9 bases. Germline V gene sequence: CDR1 MNHEY, CDR2 SVGAGI. V shed 6 bases, J shed 3 bases, and the junction held 6 bases outside the gene matches. This CDR3 contains 15 residues. The CDR3 bases are TGTGCCAGCAGGATGGGGACAGGGAATGGAAACACCATATATTTT. Its protein is CASRMGTGNGNTIYF.

The V call is TRBV5-6, the J call TRBJ2-1, with D possibly TRBD2 on 5 matching bases. V was trimmed by 2 bases and J by 8 bases, leaving 11 bases between them. This CDR3 comprises 13 residues. Germline assignment: CDR1 SGHDT and CDR2 YYEEEE. Here the CDR3 reads CASSFPEDDEQFF. CDR3 in DNA: TGTGCCAGCAGCTTCCCGGAGGACGATGAGCAGTTCTTC.

The V call is TRBV9, the J call TRBJ1-5; D is perhaps TRBD1 (5 bases). CDR3 length: 16 residues. V was clipped by 0 bases and J by 0 bases, with 10 bases between them. CDR1 and CDR2 from the germline V gene are SGDLS and YYNGEE. CDR3 coding DNA: TGTGCCAGCAGCGTAGGGGGGGTTGATAGCAATCAGCCCCAGCATTTT. Translated: CASSVGGVDSNQPQHF.

This chain joins TRBV27 and TRBJ2-7, with 11 bases matching TRBD1. The V gene end was trimmed by 2 bases and the J gene end by 4 bases; junction bases not matched to a gene: 7. CDR3 size: 16 residues. CDR1 is MNHEY, CDR2 SMNVEV, per germline (reference sequence). This CDR3 is CASSLTGTGGAYEQYF. The CDR3 coding sequence is TGTGCCAGCAGTTTAACCGGGACAGGGGGGGCGTACGAGCAGTACTTC.

V usage is TRBV6-5 and J usage is TRBJ1-3, with TRBD1 matching 7 bases. In germline, CDR1 is MNHEY, CDR2 SVGAGI. Trimming removed 0 bases from V and 0 bases from J; junction bases left unmatched: 2. This CDR3 has 16 amino acids. CDR3 sequence: CASSYSRGFSGNTIYF. CDR3 DNA sequence: TGTGCCAGCAGTTACTCCAGGGGGTTCTCTGGAAACACCATATATTTT.

V gene TRBV7-8 combines with J gene TRBJ1-2, with no clear D. Germline loops: CDR1 SGHVS, CDR2 FQNEAQ. This CDR3 comprises 13 residues. V lost 4 bases, J lost 5 bases, and 11 bases lay in between. CDR3 sequence (DNA): TGTGCCAGCAGCTGGGGAGTTCGGTATGGCTACACCTTC. Its protein is CASSWGVRYGYTF.

DNA of the CDR3: TGTGCCAGCAGTTACTCCGGGGAAACATTCTCCTACGAGCAGTACTTC. This encodes CASSYSGETFSYEQYF. This chain joins TRBV6-5 and TRBJ2-7; D is possibly TRBD2 (5 bases). This CDR3 is 16 amino acids long. Germline CDR1 is MNHEY and CDR2 is SVGAGI. Trimming shortened V by 0 bases and J by 0 bases, and 12 bases separated the two germline ends.